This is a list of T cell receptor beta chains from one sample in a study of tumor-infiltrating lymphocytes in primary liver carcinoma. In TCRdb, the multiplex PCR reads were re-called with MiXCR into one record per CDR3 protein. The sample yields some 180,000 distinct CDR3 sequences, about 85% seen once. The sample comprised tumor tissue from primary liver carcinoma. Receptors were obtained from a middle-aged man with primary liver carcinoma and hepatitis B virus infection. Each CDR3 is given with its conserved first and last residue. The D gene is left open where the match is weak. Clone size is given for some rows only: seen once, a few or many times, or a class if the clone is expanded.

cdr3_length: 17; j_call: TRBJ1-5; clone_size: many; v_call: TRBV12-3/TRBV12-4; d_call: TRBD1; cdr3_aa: CASSFGGRGGGNQPQHF; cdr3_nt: TGTGCCAGCAGTTTTGGGGGCCGAGGGGGCGGCAATCAGCCCCAGCATTTT
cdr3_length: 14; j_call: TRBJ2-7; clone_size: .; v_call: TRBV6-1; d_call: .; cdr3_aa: CASTGRSLSYEQYF; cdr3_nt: TGTGCCAGTACAGGCAGGAGCTTGTCCTACGAGCAGTACTTC
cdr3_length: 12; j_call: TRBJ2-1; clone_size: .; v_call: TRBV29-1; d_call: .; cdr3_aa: CSIGQKGNGQFF; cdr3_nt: TGCAGCATTGGACAGAAAGGGAATGGGCAGTTCTTC
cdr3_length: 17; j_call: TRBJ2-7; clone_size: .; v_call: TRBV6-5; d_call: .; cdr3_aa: CANSPTLGGDGSYEEYF; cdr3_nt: TGTGCCAACAGCCCTACACTTGGGGGCGATGGGTCCTACGAGGAGTACTTC
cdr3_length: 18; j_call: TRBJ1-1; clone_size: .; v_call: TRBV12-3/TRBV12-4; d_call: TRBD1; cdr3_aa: CATSLDLGGGGRNTEAFF; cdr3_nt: TGTGCCACCAGTTTAGACTTAGGGGGCGGGGGACGGAATACTGAAGCTTTCTTT
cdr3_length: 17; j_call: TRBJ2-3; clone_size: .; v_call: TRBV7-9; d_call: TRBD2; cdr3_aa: CASSLARLAGIPDTQYF; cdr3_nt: TGTGCCAGCAGCTTAGCGCGGCTAGCGGGAATACCAGATACGCAGTATTTT
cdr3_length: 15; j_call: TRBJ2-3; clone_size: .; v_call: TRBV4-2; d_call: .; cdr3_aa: CDSSLEGGGGNRQYF; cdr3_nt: TGTGACAGCAGCCTTGAGGGGGGAGGAGGAAATAGGCAGTATTTT
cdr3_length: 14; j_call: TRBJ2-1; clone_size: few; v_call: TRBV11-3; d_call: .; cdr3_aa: CASSLGVSSNEQFF; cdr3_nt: TGTGCCAGTAGCTTAGGTGTCTCGAGCAATGAGCAGTTCTTC
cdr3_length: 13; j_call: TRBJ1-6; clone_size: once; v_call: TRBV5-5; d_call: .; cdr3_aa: CARNLRGNSPLHF; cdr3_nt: TGTGCCAGGAACCTACGGGGTAACTCACCCCTCCACTTT
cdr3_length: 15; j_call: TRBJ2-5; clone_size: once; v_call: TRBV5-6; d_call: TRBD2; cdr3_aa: CASIPKGMGGETRYF; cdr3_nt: TGTGCCAGCATCCCCAAGGGGATGGGAGGGGAGACCCGGTACTTC
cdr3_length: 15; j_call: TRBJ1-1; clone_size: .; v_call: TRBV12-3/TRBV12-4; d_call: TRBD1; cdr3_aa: CVSTLGQGGWTEAFF; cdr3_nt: TGTGTCAGCACTTTAGGACAGGGAGGATGGACTGAAGCTTTCTTT
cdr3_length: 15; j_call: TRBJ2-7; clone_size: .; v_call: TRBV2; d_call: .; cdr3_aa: CASSAFERQPYEQYF; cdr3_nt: TGTGCCAGCAGTGCTTTTGAGCGGCAGCCCTACGAGCAGTACTTC
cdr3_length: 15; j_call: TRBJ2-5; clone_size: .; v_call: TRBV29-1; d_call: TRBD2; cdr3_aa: CTGGTSGSWAETQYF; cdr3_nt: TGCACCGGGGGGACTAGCGGGAGTTGGGCAGAGACCCAGTACTTC
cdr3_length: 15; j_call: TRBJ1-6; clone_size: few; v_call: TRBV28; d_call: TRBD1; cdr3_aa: CASRLGGTVNSPLHF; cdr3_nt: TGTGCCAGCAGATTGGGGGGGACAGTCAATTCACCCCTCCACTTT
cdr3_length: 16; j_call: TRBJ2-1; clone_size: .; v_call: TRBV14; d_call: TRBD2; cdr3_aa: CGSSAVAGWVNNEQSF; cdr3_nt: TGTGGCAGCAGTGCCGTAGCGGGATGGGTAAACAACGAGCAGTCCTTC
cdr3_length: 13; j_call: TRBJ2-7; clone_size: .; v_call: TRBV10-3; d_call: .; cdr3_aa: CDTVASLRNEQYF; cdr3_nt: TGTGACACCGTGGCTAGCCTCCGTAATGAGCAGTACTTC
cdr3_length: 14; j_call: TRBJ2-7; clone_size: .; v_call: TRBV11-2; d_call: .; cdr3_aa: CASRSNRNLYEQYF; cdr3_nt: TGTGCCAGCAGGTCTAACAGGAACTTATACGAGCAGTACTTC
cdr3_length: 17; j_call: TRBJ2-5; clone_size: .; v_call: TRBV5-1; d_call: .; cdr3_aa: CTSSSGPTGPEEETQYF; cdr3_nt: TGCACCAGCAGTTCGGGACCCACGGGCCCTGAGGAGGAGACCCAGTACTTC
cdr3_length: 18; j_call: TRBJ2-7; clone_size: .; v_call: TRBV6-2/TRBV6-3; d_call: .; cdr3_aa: CVSSYTTDVKGGWYEQYF; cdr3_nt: TGTGTCAGCAGTTACACTACTGACGTGAAGGGAGGCTGGTACGAGCAGTACTTC
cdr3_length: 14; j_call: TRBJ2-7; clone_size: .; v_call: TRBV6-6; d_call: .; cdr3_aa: CARSLDFDHYEQYF; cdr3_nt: TGTGCCAGAAGTTTGGACTTTGATCACTACGAGCAGTACTTC
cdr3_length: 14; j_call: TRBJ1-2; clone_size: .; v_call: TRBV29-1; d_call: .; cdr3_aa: CSVVDEGALKGYTF; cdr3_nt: TGCAGCGTTGTGGACGAGGGCGCATTGAAGGGCTACACCTTC
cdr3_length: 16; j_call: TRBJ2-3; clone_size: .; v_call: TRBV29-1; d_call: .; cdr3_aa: CSVAGLDGPNTDTQYF; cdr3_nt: TGCAGCGTCGCAGGATTGGACGGACCTAACACAGATACGCAGTATTTT
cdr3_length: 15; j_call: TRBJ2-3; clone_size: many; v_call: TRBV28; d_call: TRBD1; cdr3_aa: CASSSPGQGIDTQYF; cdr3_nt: TGTGCCAGCAGTAGCCCGGGACAGGGGATAGATACGCAGTATTTT
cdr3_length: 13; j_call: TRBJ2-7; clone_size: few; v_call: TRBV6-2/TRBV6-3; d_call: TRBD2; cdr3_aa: CASRGSGRYEQYF; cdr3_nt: TGTGCCAGCAGGGGTAGCGGGAGGTACGAGCAGTACTTC
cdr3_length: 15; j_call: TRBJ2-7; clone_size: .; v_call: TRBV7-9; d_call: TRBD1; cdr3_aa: CVSSLWRTGVEEQYF; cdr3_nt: TGTGTCAGCAGCTTATGGAGGACAGGGGTGGAGGAGCAGTACTTC
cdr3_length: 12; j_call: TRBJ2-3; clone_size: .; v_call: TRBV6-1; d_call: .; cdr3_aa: CVSSEWADMQYF; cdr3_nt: TGTGTCAGCAGTGAATGGGCAGATATGCAGTATTTT
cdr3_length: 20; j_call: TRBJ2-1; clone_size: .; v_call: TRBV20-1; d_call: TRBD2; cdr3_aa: CSARDLGGGRDLLSYNEQFF; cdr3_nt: TGCAGTGCTAGAGATCTAGGGGGCGGGAGGGACCTACTCTCCTACAATGAGCAGTTCTTC
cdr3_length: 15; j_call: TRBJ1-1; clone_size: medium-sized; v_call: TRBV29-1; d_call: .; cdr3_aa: CSVEAGWGMNTEAFF; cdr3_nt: TGCAGCGTTGAAGCGGGGTGGGGAATGAACACTGAAGCTTTCTTT
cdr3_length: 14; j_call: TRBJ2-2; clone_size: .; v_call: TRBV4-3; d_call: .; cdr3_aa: CASSQDRAVGELLF; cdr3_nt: TGCGCAAGCAGCCAAGATAGGGCTGTCGGGGAGCTGTTGTTT
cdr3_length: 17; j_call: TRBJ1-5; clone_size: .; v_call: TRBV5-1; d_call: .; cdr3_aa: CASSLPRAQQGQQPQHF; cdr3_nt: TGCGCCAGCAGCTTGCCCCGCGCCCAGCAGGGTCAACAGCCCCAGCATTTT
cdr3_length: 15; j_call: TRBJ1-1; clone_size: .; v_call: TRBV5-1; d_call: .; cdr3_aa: CASSGLGVTNTEAFF; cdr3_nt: TGCGCCAGCAGCGGATTAGGGGTTACGAACACTGAAGCTTTCTTT
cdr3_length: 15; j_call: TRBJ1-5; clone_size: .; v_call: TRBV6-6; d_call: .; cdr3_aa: CASSPPLGRNQPQHF; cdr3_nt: TGTGCCAGCAGCCCTCCGTTAGGTCGCAATCAGCCCCAGCATTTT
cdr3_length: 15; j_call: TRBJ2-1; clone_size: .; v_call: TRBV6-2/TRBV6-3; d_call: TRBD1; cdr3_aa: CVSRRTGTVPNEQFF; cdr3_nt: TGTGTCAGCAGAAGGACCGGGACAGTGCCCAATGAGCAGTTCTTC
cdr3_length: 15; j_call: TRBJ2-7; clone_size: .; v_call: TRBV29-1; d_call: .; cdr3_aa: CSVEDPGGGSYEEYF; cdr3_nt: TGCAGCGTTGAAGATCCGGGTGGGGGCTCCTACGAGGAGTACTTC
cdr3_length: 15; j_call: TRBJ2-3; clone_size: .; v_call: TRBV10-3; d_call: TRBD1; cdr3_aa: CTISAGRGRTDTWYF; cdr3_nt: TGTACCATCAGTGCTGGCAGGGGGCGCACAGATACGTGGTATTTT
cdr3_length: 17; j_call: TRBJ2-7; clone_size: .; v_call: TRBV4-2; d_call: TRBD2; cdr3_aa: CASIQALAGGWSYEQYF; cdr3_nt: TGTGCCAGCATACAAGCTCTAGCGGGAGGGTGGTCCTACGAGCAGTACTTC
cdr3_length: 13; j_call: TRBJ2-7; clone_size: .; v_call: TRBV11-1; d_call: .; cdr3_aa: CASSPCMGYEQYF; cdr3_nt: TGTGCCAGCAGCCCGTGTATGGGCTACGAGCAGTACTTC
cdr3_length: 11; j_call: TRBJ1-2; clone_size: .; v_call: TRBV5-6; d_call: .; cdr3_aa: CVNSSGEGYTF; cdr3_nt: TGTGTCAACAGCTCGGGCGAAGGCTACACCTTC
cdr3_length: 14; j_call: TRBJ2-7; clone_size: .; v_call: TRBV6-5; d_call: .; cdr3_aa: CASSPGSGGYEQYF; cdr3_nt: TGTGCCAGCAGTCCTGGGTCAGGAGGTTACGAGCAGTACTTC
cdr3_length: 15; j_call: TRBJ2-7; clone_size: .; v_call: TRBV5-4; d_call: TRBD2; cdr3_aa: CASSSTSGVTYEQYF; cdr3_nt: TGTGCCAGCAGCTCTACTAGCGGAGTTACCTACGAGCAGTACTTC
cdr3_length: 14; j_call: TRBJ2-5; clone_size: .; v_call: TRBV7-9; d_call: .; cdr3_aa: CASSLSRGEKTQYF; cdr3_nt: TGTGCCAGCAGTTTATCCAGGGGAGAAAAGACCCAGTACTTC
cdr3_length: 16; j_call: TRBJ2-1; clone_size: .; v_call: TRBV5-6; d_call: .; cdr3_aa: CASSLDLAGIGDEHIF; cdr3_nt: TGTGCCAGCAGCTTGGATTTGGCGGGAATCGGCGATGAGCACATCTTC
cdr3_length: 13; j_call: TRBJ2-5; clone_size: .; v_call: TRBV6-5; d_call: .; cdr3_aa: CATQWGPPETQYF; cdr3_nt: TGTGCCACCCAGTGGGGTCCCCCAGAGACCCAGTACTTC
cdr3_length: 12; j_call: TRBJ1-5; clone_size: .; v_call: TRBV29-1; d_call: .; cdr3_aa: CSVGSGLQPQHF; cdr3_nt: TGCAGCGTTGGGTCTGGGCTTCAGCCCCAGCATTTT
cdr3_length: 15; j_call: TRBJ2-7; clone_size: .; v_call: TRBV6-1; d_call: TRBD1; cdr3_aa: CASSEMEQGMYGQYF; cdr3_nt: TGTGCCAGCAGTGAAATGGAACAGGGGATGTACGGGCAGTACTTC
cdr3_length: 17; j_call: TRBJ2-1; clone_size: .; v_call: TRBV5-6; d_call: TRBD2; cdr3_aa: CACSSNLHGRGYNEQFF; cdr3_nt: TGTGCCTGCAGCTCGAACCTACATGGGCGGGGGTACAATGAGCAGTTCTTC
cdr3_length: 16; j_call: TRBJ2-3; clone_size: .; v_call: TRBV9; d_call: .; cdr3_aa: CASSVGRGFAVDTQYF; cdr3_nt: TGTGCCAGCAGCGTGGGCCGCGGCTTCGCGGTAGATACGCAGTATTTT
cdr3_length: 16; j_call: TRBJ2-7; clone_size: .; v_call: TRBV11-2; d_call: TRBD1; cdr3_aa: CASSLAPDRVKYEQYF; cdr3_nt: TGTGCCAGCAGCTTAGCCCCGGACAGGGTTAAATACGAGCAGTACTTC
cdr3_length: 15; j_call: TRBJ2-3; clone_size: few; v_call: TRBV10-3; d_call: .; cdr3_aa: CAISAGRGSTDTQYF; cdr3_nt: TGTGCCATCAGTGCTGGCAGGGGAAGCACAGATACGCAGTATTTT
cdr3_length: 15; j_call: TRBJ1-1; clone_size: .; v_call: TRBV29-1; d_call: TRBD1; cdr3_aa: CCVAGGLGMNTEALF; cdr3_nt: TGCTGCGTTGCAGGGGGCTTGGGGATGAACACTGAAGCTCTCTTT
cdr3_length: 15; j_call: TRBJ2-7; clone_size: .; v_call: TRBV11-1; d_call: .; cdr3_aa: CASSSLRDSSYEQYF; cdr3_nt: TGTGCTAGCAGCTCATTACGGGATTCCTCCTACGAGCAGTACTTC
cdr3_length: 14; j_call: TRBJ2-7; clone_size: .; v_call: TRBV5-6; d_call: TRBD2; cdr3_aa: CASGTGGTLYDQYF; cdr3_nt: TGTGCCAGCGGAACGGGGGGGACCCTCTACGATCAATACTTC
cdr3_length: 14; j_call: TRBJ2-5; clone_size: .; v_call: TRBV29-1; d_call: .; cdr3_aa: CSFMTASLQETQYF; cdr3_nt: TGCAGCTTTATGACAGCATCGTTGCAAGAGACCCAGTACTTC
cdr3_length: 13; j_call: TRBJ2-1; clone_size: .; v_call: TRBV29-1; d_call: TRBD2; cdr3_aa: CSVRDYEKNEQFF; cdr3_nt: TGCAGCGTTCGGGACTATGAGAAGAATGAGCAGTTCTTC